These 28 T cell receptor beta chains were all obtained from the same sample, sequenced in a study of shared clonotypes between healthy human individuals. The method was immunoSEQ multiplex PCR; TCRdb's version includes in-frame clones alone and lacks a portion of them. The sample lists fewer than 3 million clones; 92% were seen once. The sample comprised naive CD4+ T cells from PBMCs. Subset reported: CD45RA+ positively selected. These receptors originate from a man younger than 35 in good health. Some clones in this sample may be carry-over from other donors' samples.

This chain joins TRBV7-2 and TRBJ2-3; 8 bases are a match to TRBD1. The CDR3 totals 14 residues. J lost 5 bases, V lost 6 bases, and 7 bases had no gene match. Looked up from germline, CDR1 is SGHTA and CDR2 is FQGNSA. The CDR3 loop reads CASSLRTGKDTQYF. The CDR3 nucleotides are TGTGCCAGCAGTCTACGGACAGGGAAAGATACGCAGTATTTT.

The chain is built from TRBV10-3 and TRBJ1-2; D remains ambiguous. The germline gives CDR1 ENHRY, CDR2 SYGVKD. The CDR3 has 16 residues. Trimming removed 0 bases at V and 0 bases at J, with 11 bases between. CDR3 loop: CAISESIGVSNYGYTF. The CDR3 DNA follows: TGTGCCATCAGTGAGTCTATTGGGGTCTCTAACTATGGCTACACCTTC.

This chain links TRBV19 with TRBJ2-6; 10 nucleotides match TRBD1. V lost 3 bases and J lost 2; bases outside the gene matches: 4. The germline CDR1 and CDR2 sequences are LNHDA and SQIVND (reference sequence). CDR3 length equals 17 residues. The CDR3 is CASSIDRGRAGANVLTF. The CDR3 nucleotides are TGTGCCAGTAGTATCGACAGGGGGCGAGCTGGGGCCAACGTCCTGACTTTC.

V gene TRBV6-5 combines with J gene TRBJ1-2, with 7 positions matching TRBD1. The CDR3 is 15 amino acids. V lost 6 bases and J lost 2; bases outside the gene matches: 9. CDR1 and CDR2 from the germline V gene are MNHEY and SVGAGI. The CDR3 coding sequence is TGTGCCAGCAGCCCCTCAGGGGGTAGGAACTATGGCTACACCTTC. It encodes CASSPSGGRNYGYTF.

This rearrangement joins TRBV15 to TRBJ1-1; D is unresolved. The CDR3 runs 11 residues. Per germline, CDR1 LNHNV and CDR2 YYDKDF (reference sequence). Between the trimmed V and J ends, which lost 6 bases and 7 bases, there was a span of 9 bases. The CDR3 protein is CATREYGEAFF. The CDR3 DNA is TGTGCCACCAGGGAGTATGGTGAAGCTTTCTTT.

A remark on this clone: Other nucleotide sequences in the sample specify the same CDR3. As DNA, the CDR3 is TGTGCCAGCAGCTTTAGCGCGAGCTCCTACAATGAGCAGTTCTTC. Its translation: CASSFSASSYNEQFF. J is TRBJ2-1 and V is TRBV7-2, with D tentatively TRBD2 (5 bases). Germline CDR1 and CDR2: SGHTA and FQGNSA. There are 15 residues in the CDR3. Deletions cut 3 bases from V and 0 bases from J, with 9 bases between.

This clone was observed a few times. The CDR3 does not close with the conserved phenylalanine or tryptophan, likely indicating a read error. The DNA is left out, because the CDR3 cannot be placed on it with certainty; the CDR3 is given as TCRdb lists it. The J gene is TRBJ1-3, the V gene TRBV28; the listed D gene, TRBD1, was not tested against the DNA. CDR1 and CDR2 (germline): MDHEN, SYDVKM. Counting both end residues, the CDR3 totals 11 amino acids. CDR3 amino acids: CASSGDRGCPS.

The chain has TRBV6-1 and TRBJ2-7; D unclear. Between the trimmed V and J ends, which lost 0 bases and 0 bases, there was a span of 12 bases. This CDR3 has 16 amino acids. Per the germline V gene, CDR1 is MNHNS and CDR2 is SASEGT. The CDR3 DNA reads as TGTGCCAGCAGTGAAGCGAGCTCAAAATTCTCCTACGAGCAGTACTTC. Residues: CASSEASSKFSYEQYF.

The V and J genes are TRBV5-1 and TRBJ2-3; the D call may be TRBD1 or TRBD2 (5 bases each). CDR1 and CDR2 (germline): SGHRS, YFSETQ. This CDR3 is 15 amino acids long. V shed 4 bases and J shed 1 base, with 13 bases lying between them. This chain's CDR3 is CASSNRDGRTDTQYF. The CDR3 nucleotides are TGCGCCAGCAGCAACCGGGACGGGCGCACAGATACGCAGTATTTT. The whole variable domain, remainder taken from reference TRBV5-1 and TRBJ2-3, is KAGVTQTPRYLIKTRGQQVTLSCSPISGHRSVSWYQQTPGQGLQFLFEYFSETQRNKGNFPGRFSGRQFSNSRSEMNVSTLELGDSALYLCASSNRDGRTDTQYFGPGTRLTVL.

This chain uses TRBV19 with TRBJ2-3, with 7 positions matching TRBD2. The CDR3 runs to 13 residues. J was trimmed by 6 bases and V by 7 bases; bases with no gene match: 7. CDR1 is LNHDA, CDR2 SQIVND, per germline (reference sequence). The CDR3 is CASTGFGGDTQYF. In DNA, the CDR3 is TGTGCCAGTACGGGTTTCGGGGGGGATACGCAGTATTTT.

This chain's CDR3 is CASSWQGGETQYF. The CDR3, as DNA: TGTGCCAGCAGCTGGCAGGGTGGAGAGACCCAGTACTTC. The V call is TRBV7-7, the J call TRBJ2-5, with D perhaps matching TRBD1 (5 bases). This CDR3 is 13 amino acids long. Trimming left V 4 bases short and J 4 bases short, with 10 bases between. Germline V gene sequence: CDR1 SSHAT, CDR2 FNYEAQ (reference sequence).

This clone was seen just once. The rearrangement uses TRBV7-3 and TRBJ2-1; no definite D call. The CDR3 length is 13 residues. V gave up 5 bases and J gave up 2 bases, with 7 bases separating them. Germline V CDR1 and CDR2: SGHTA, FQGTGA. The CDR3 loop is CASSQEPYNEQFF. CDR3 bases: TGTGCCAGCAGCCAGGAACCCTACAATGAGCAGTTCTTC. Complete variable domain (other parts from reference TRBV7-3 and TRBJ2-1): GAGVSQTPSNKVTEKGKYVELRCDPISGHTALYWYRQSLGQGPEFLIYFQGTGAADDSGLPNDRFFAVRPEGSVSTLKIQRTERGDSAVYLCASSQEPYNEQFFGPGTRLTVL.

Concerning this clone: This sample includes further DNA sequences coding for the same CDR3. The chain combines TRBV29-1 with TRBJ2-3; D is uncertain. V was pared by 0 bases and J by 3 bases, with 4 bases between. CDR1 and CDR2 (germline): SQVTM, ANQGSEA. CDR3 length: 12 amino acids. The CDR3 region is CSVEDGTDTQYF. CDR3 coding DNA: TGCAGCGTTGAAGATGGTACAGATACGCAGTATTTT.

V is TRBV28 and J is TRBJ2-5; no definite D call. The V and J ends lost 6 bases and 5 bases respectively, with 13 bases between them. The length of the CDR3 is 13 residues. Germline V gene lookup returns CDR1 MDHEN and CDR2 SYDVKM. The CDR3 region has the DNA TGTGCCAGCAGCCTGCCGCCCCGGGAGACCCAGTACTTC. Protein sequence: CASSLPPRETQYF. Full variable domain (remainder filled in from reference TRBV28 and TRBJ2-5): DVKVTQSSRYLVKRTGEKVFLECVQDMDHENMFWYRQDPGLGLRLIYFSYDVKMKEKGDIPEGYSVSREKKERFSLILESASTNQTSMYLCASSLPPRETQYFGPGTRLLVL.

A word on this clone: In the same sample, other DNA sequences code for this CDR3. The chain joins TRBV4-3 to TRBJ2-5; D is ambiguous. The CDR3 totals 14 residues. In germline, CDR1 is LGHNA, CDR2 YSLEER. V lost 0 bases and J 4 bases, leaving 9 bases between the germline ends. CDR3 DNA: TGCGCCAGCAGCCAAGAAATGGGTCGAGAGACCCAGTACTTC. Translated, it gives CASSQEMGRETQYF.

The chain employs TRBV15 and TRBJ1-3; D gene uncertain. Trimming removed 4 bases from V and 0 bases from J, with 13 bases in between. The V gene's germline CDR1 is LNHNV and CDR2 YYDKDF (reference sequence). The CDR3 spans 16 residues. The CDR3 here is CATSIWLGYSGNTIYF. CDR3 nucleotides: TGTGCCACCAGCATCTGGTTGGGGTACTCTGGAAACACCATATATTTT.

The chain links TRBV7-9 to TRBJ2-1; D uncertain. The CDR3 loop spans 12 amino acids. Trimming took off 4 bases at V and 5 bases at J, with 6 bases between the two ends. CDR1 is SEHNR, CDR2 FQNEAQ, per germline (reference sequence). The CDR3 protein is CASSSSDNEQFF. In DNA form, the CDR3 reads TGTGCCAGCAGCTCGTCGGACAATGAGCAGTTCTTC.

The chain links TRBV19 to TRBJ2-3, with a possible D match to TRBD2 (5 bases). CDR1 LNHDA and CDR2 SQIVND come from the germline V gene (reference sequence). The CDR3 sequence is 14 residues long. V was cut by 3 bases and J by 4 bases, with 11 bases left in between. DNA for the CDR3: TGTGCCAGTAGTATTCGGCTAGCTGCAGATACGCAGTATTTT. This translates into CASSIRLAADTQYF.

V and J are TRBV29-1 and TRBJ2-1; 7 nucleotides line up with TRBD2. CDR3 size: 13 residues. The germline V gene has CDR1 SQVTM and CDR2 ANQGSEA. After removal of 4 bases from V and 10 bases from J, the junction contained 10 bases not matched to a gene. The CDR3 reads CSVGSGPLWEQFF. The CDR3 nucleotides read TGCAGCGTTGGTAGCGGGCCCCTCTGGGAGCAGTTCTTC.

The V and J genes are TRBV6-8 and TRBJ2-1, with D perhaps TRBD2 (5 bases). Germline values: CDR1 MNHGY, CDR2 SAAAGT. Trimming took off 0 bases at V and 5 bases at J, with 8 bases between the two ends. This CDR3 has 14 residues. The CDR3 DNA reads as TGTGCCAGCAGTTACTCGAGGACTCACAATGAGCAGTTCTTC. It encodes CASSYSRTHNEQFF.

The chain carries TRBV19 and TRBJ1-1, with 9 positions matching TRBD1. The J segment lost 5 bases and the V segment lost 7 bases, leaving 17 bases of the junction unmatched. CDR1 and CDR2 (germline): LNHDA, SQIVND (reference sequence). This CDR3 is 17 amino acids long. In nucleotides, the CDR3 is TGTGCCAGTACCCGCCGGGGACAGGGAAGACGAGGGACTGAAGCTTTCTTT. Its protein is CASTRRGQGRRGTEAFF. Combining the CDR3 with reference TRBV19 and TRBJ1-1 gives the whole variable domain DGGITQSPKYLFRKEGQNVTLSCEQNLNHDAMYWYRQDPGQGLRLIYYSQIVNDFQKGDIAEGYSVSREKKESFPLTVTSAQKNPTAFYLCASTRRGQGRRGTEAFFGQGTRLTVV.

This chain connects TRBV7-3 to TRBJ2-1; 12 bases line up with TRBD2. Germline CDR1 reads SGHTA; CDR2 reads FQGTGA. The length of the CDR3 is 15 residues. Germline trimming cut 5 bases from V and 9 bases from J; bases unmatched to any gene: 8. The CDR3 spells CASSLGLAGTGEQFF. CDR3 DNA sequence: TGTGCCAGCAGCCTCGGACTAGCGGGAACCGGTGAGCAGTTCTTC.

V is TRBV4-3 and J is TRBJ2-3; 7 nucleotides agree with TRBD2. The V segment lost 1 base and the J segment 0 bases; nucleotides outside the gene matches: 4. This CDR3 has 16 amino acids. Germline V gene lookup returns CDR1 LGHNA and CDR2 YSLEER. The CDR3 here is CASSQASGTSTDTQYF. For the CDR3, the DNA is TGCGCCAGCAGCCAAGCCAGCGGGACTAGCACAGATACGCAGTATTTT.

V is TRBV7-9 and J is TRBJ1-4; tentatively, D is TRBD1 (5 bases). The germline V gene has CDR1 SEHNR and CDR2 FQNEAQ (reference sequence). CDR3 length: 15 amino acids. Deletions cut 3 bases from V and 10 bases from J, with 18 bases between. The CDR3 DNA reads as TGTGCCAGCAGCTTGACCGACAGCCACGCTACAAAACTGTTTTTT. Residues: CASSLTDSHATKLFF.

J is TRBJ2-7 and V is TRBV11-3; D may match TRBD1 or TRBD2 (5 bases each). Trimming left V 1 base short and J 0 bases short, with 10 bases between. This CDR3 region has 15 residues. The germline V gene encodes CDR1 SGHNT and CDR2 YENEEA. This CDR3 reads CASSLAGTSSYEQYF. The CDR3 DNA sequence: TGTGCCAGCAGCTTAGCGGGGACCTCCTCCTACGAGCAGTACTTC.

The CDR3 DNA reads as TGCGCCAGCAGCCCGAGAGGGGGGGGATTCGATGAGCAGTTCTTC. This sequence encodes CASSPRGGGFDEQFF. The chain couples TRBV5-1 to TRBJ2-1, with D possibly being TRBD2 (7 bases). Trimming shortened V by 4 bases and J by 8 bases, and 19 bases separated the two germline ends. CDR1 is SGHRS and CDR2 is YFSETQ in the germline V gene. The CDR3 is made up of 15 amino acids.

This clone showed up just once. The CDR3 loop reads CASSIGTGQETQYF. CDR3 bases: TGTGCCAGCAGTATCGGGACAGGTCAAGAGACCCAGTACTTC. The chain joins TRBV27 to TRBJ2-5; 8 nucleotides line up with TRBD1. This CDR3 is built from 14 residues. The V segment lost 5 bases and the J segment 2 bases; nucleotides outside the gene matches: 4. CDR1 is MNHEY, CDR2 SMNVEV, per germline (reference sequence).

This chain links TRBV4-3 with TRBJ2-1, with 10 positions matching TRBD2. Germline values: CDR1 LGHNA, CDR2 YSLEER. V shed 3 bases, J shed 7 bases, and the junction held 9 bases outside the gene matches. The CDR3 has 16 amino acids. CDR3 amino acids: CASSQSPTSGPNEQFF. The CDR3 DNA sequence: TGCGCCAGCAGCCAGTCCCCGACTAGCGGGCCAAATGAGCAGTTCTTC.